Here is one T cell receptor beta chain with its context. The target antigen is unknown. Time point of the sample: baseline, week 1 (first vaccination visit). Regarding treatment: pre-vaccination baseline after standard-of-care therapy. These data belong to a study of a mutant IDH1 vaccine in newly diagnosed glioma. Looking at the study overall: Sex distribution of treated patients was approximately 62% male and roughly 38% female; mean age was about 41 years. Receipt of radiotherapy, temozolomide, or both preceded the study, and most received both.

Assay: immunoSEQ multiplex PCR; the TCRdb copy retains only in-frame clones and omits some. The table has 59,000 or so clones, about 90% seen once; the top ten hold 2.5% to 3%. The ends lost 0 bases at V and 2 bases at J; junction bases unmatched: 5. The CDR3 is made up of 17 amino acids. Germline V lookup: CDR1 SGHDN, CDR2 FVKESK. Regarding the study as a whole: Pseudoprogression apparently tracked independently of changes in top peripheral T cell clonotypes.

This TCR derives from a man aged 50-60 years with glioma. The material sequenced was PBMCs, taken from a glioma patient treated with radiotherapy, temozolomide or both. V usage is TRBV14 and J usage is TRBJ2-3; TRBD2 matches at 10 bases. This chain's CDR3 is CASSQELAGLATDTQYF. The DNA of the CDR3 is TGTGCCAGCAGCCAAGAACTAGCGGGGCTCGCCACAGATACGCAGTATTTT.